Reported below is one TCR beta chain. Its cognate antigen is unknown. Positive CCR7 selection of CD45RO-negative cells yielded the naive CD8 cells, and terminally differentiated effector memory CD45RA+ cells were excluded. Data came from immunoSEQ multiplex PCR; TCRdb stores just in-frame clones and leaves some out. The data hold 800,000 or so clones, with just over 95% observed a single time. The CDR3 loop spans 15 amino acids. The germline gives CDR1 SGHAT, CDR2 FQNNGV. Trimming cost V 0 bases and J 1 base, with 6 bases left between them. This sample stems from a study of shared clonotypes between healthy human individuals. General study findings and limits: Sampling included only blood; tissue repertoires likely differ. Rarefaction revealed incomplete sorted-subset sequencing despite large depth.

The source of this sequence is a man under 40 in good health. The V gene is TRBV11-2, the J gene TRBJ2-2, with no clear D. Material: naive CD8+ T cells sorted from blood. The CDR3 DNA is TGTGCCAGCAGCTTAGAGTATCGGAACACCGGGGAGCTGTTTTTT. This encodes CASSLEYRNTGELFF. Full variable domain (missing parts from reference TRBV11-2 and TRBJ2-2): EAGVAQSPRYKIIEKRQSVAFWCNPISGHATLYWYQQILGQGPKLLIQFQNNGVVDDSQLPKDRFSAERLKGVDSTLKIQPAKLEDSAVYLCASSLEYRNTGELFFGEGSRLTVL.